This T cell receptor beta chain came from a study of cytomegalovirus exposure and HLA in healthy donors. Nominally healthy donors provided the samples, though records likely missed some immune exposures. The PCR employed 60 Vbeta primers together with 13 Jbeta primers. Sequencing used immunoSEQ multiplex PCR; TCRdb keeps in-frame clones, though not all of them. The sample holds more than 100,000 clones, approximately 80% seen once. This clone has a single count. No antigen is known for it. Germline lookup yields CDR1 KGHSH and CDR2 LQKENI. The CDR3 loop spans 15 amino acids. Trimming removed 5 bases from V and 2 bases from J; junction bases left unmatched: 3. Study-level findings and limits: Cytomegalovirus association was listed for 164 TCR beta chains.

What was sequenced was PBMCs. J is TRBJ1-6 and V is TRBV18, with 7 bases identical to TRBD1. The source of this sequence is a female donor in good health and CMV-seropositive. DNA of the CDR3: TGTGCCAGCTCATTGGGACAGCCCTATAATTCACCCCTCCACTTT. Amino acids: CASSLGQPYNSPLHF. Filled out from reference TRBV18 and TRBJ1-6, the complete variable domain reads NAGVMQNPRHLVRRRGQEARLRCSPMKGHSHVYWYRQLPEEGLKFMVYLQKENIIDESGMPKERFSAEFPKEGPSILRIQQVVRGDSAAYFCASSLGQPYNSPLHFGNGTRLTVT.